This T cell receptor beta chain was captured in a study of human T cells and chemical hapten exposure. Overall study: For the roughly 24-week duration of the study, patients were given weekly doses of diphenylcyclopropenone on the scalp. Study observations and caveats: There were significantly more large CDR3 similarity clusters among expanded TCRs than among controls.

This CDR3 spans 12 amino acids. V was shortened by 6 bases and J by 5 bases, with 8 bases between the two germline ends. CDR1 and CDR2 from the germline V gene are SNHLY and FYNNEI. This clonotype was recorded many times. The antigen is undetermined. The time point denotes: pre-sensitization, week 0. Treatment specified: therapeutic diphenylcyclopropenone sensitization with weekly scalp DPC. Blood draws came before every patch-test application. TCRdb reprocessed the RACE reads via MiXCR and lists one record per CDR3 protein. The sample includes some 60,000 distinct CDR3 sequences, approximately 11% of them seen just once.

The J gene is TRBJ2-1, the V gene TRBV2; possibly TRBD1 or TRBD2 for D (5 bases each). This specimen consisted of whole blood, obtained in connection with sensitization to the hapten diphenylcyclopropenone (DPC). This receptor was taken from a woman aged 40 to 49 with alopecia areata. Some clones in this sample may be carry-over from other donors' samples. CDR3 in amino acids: CASRGPNNEQFF. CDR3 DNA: TGTGCCAGCAGGGGACCTAACAATGAGCAGTTCTTC.